The clone carrying this T cell receptor (beta chain) has just a few counts. No antigen is known for it. These data originate in a study of CD4 T cells in relation to SARS-CoV-2 and coronaviruses. The V gene lost 6 bases and the J gene lost 6 bases, with 12 bases spanning the gap. The length of the CDR3 is 12 residues. Sequenced by immunoSEQ multiplex PCR; TCRdb stores in-frame clones only, minus some. The data contain some 65,000 clones, about 89% of them singletons. Broader study findings: Compared with monoreactive clones, crossreactive clones showed significantly weaker SARS-CoV-2 expansion. No crossreactivity against non-spike viral proteins was tested here.

Before the COVID-19 pandemic, during about 2011-2019, CD4+ T cells were taken from unexposed donors. This TCR derives from a human donor in good health. The sequenced sample consisted of memory CD4+ T cells from PBMCs. The chain carries TRBV12-3 or TRBV12-4 and TRBJ2-7; TRBD2 is a possible D gene (5 bases). The CDR3 region has the DNA TGTGCCAGCAGCCATACTGCGGGCGAGCAGTACTTC. It specifies CASSHTAGEQYF.